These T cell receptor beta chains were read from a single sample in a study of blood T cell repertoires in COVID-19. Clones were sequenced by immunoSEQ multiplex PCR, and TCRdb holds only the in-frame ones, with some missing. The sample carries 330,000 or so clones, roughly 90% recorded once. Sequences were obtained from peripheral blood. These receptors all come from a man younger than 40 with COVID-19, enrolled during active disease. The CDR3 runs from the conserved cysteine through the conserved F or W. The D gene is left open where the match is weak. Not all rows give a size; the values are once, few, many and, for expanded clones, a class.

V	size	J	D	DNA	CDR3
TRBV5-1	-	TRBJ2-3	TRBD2	TGCGCCAGCAGCCACAGACTAGCGGGAGGCCCAGATACGCAGTATTTT	CASSHRLAGGPDTQYF
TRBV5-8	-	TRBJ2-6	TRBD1	TGTGCCAGCACCCGGACTCTGACAGGGGAAACCTCTGGGGCCAACGTCCTGACTTTC	CASTRTLTGETSGANVLTF
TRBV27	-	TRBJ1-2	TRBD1	TGTGCCAGCAGTGGGGACAGCCAGAACCCCGGTGGCTACACCTTC	CASSGDSQNPGGYTF
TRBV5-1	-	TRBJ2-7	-	TGCGCCAGCAGCTTGGGGGCCCGTGCGGAGCAGTACTTC	CASSLGARAEQYF
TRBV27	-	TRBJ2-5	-	TGTGCCAGCAGACGGAGAGAAAATAGGGAGACCCAGTACTTC	CASRRRENRETQYF
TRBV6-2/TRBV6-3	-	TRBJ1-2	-	TGTGCCAGCAGTTACGGGGAGAACTATGGCTACACCTTC	CASSYGENYGYTF
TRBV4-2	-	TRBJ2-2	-	TGTGCCAGCAGCCAAGTAGGGGTGGAGGGGGAGCTGTTTTTT	CASSQVGVEGELFF
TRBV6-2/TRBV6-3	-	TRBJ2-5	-	TGTGCCAGCAGTTACTCCATCACCATAGCGACCTCGGGTTTCCAAGAGACCCAGTACTTC	CASSYSITIATSGFQETQYF
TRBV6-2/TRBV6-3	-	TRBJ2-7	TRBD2	TGTGCCAGCAGTTACTCGGGCGCGGGAGGGCCGGGAGAGCAGTACTTC	CASSYSGAGGPGEQYF
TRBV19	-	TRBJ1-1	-	TGTGCCAGTAGTCGGGGGGAGAACACTGAAGCTTTCTTT	CASSRGENTEAFF
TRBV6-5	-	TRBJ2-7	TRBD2	TGTGCCAGCAGTTACCTAGGCGGGGGGCACTACGAGCAGTACTTC	CASSYLGGGHYEQYF
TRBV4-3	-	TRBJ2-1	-	TGCGCCAGCAGCCAAGACACCGGGACTGGTTCTTACAATGAGCAGTTCTTC	CASSQDTGTGSYNEQFF
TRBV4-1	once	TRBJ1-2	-	TGCGCCAGCAGCCAAGGTCTCCGGAGATATGGCTACACCTTC	CASSQGLRRYGYTF
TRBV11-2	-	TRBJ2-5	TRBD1	TGTGCCAGCAGACCGGTCAGGGGGCGCGAGACCCAGTACTTC	CASRPVRGRETQYF
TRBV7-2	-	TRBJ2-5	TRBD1	TGTGCCAGCAGCTCGGGGACAGGGTCAGCAGAGACCCAGTACTTC	CASSSGTGSAETQYF
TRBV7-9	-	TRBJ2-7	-	TGTGCCAGCAGCCCACCACAGGGCGTCGCACAGCAGTACTTC	CASSPPQGVAQQYF
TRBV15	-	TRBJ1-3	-	TGTGCCACCAGCAGAGTGAGGGACTCTGGAAACACCATATATTTT	CATSRVRDSGNTIYF
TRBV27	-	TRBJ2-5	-	TGTGCCAGCAGAGCGCCGGGACAAGAGACCCAGTACTTC	CASRAPGQETQYF
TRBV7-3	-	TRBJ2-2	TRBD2	TGTGCCAGCAGCTTAAGGCGGACTAGCGGGTTGAACACCGGGGAGCTGTTTTTT	CASSLRRTSGLNTGELFF
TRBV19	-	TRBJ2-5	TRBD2	TGTGCCAGTAGTAGTAGCGGGAGATACCAAGAGACCCAGTACTTC	CASSSSGRYQETQYF
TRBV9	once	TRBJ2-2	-	TGTGCCAGCAGCGTAGCGGCCGGGGAGCTGTTTTTT	CASSVAAGELFF
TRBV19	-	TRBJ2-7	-	TGTGCCAGTAGTATCTCGGCAGGTGCCTACGAGCAGTACTTC	CASSISAGAYEQYF
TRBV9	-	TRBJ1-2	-	TGTGCCAGCAGCGTAGGGCAGGGGCATAACTATGGCTACACCTTC	CASSVGQGHNYGYTF
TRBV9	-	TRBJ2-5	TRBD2	TGTGCCAGCAGCGTAGTGGCAGGGGGGTCCGGGACTAGCCGGGAGACCCAGTACTTC	CASSVVAGGSGTSRETQYF
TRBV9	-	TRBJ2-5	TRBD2	TGTGCCAGCAGCGCAACTAGCGGACCGTACCAAGAGACCCAGTACTTC	CASSATSGPYQETQYF
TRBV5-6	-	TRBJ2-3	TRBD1	TGTGCCAGCAGCAGGATGGACAGGCAAACAGATACGCAGTATTTT	CASSRMDRQTDTQYF
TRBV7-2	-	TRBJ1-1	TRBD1	TGTGCCAGCAGTCGACAGGGTGGGAACACTGAAGCTTTCTTT	CASSRQGGNTEAFF
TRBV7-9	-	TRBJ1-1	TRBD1	TGTGCCAGCAGCTTAGCCGGGGGGACAGGGGGCTTAGAGGCTTTCTTT	CASSLAGGTGGLEAFF
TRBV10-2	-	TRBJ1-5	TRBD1	TGCGCCAGCAGTTTCAGGACAGGGGGCATCGATAGTCAGCCCCAGCATTTT	CASSFRTGGIDSQPQHF
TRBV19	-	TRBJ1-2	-	TGTGCCAGTAGTATTGTAATTAACTATGGCTACACCTTC	CASSIVINYGYTF
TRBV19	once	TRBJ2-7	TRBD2	TGTGCCAGTGGGGACGGTAGCGGGGTCTCCTACGAGCAGTACTTC	CASGDGSGVSYEQYF
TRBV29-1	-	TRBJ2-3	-	TGCAGCGTTGTTACACGACAGACAGATACGCAGTATTTT	CSVVTRQTDTQYF
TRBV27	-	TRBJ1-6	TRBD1	TGTGCCAGCAGTTTCGGACAGGCGAGTTCACCCCTCCACTTT	CASSFGQASSPLHF
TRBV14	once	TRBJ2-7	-	TGTGCCAGCAGCCTAACAGGTTACGAGCAGTACTTC	CASSLTGYEQYF
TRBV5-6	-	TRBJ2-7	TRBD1	TGTGCCAGCAGCCCGAGGGACAGGGGCTACGAGCAGTACTTC	CASSPRDRGYEQYF
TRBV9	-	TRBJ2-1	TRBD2	TGTGCCAGCAGCTCAGGGACTATGAACAATGAGCAGTTCTTC	CASSSGTMNNEQFF
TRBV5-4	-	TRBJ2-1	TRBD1	TGTGCCAGCAGCCGGGACAGGAAGGGCTCCTACAATGAGCAGTTCTTC	CASSRDRKGSYNEQFF
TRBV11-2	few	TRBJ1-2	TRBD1	TGTGCCAGCAGCTTAGGATGGACAGGAAACAACTATGGCTACACCTTC	CASSLGWTGNNYGYTF
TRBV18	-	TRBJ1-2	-	TGTGCCAGCTCACCCGACAAAAATTATGGCTACACCTTC	CASSPDKNYGYTF
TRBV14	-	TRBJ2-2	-	TGTGCCAGCAGTCTCGACACCAGGAACACCGGGGAGCTGTTTTTT	CASSLDTRNTGELFF
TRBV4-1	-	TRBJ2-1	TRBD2	TGCGCCAGCACCCGAGGGGCGGGAGTACCCAATGAGCAGTTCTTC	CASTRGAGVPNEQFF
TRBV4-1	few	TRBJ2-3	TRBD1	TGCGCCAGCAGCCAGCACGAACAGGGGGTAAGGTTAGAGACGCAGTATTTT	CASSQHEQGVRLETQYF
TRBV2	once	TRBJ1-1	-	TGTGCCAGCAGTGGAAAGGACTCGAACACTGAAGCTTTCTTT	CASSGKDSNTEAFF
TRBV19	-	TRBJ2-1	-	TGTGCCAGTAGTGGTCAGGGTGCCAATGAGCAGTTCTTC	CASSGQGANEQFF
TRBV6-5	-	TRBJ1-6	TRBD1	TGTGCCAGCAGTTACGGAGGGGGCCATAATTCACCCCTCCACTTT	CASSYGGGHNSPLHF
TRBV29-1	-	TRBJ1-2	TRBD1	TGCAGCGTTGAAAGAGGGGACAGCCCTGGTATCTATGGCTACACCTTC	CSVERGDSPGIYGYTF
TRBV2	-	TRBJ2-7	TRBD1	TGTGCCAGCAATACGGGCTTGGGACAGGAGAAACCCTACGAGCAGTACTTC	CASNTGLGQEKPYEQYF
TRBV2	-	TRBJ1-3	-	TGTGCCGGTGGGCCCAACTCTGGAAACACCATATATTTT	CAGGPNSGNTIYF